This is a list of T cell receptor beta chains from one sample in a study of response to subunit inactivated influenza vaccine. TCRdb reanalysed the RT-PCR reads using MiXCR and keeps one entry per CDR3 protein. This table has 700,000 to 900,000 distinct CDR3 sequences, around 21% appearing once. Here the sequenced sample was PBMCs from blood, taken 5 to 6 days after vaccination. These receptors originate from a man aged 45-65 years who received an inactivated influenza vaccine. Each CDR3 is given with its conserved first and last residue. D genes are given only for firm matches. Some rows have no size entry. The others give once, few or many, or a class for an expanded clone.

D	size	V	length	J	DNA	CDR3
-	many	TRBV20-1	12	TRBJ1-1	TGCAGTGCTGGACGGGGGAACACTGAAGCTTTCTTT	CSAGRGNTEAFF
TRBD2	-	TRBV29-1	12	TRBJ2-1	TGCAGCGTCCGAGCGGGGCCTTCTGAGCAGTTCTTC	CSVRAGPSEQFF
TRBD2	few	TRBV20-1	15	TRBJ2-7	TGCAGTGCCTTCTTTCCCGGGACTAGCTCCTACGAGCAGTACTTC	CSAFFPGTSSYEQYF
-	-	TRBV28	15	TRBJ1-4	TGTGCCAGCAGCCCAGCTGACAGACCTAATGAAAAACTGTTTTTT	CASSPADRPNEKLFF
-	-	TRBV10-3	14	TRBJ2-7	TGTGCCATCAGTGAGTTGGCAGGTACCTACGAGCAGTACTTC	CAISELAGTYEQYF
-	once	TRBV4-1	16	TRBJ1-2	TGCGCCAGCAGCCCCTCTCCGGATCCTCCCTCTAGGGGCTACACCTTC	CASSPSPDPPSRGYTF
-	many	TRBV6-2/TRBV6-3	15	TRBJ2-7	TGTGCCAGCATCCCAGGGAAGGGTGTCTCCTACGAGCAGTACTTC	CASIPGKGVSYEQYF
-	many	TRBV20-1	13	TRBJ1-2	TGCAGTGCTAGATCAGGGGTCGGTTATGGCTACACCTTC	CSARSGVGYGYTF
TRBD1	-	TRBV4-1	14	TRBJ1-2	TGCGCCAGCAGCCAAGATGGGACAGCAAATGGCTACACCTTC	CASSQDGTANGYTF
TRBD2	-	TRBV14	15	TRBJ2-2	TGTGCCAGCAGCCAAGTTGCGGGGGGCGGCGGGGAGCTGTTTTTT	CASSQVAGGGGELFF
-	-	TRBV6-1	14	TRBJ2-7	TGTGCCAGCAGGGCTGGACCCTTGGATGACGAGCAGTACTTC	CASRAGPLDDEQYF
TRBD2	-	TRBV20-1	15	TRBJ2-3	TGCAGTGCTCCGCGGCGGGAGGGCCGGGGAGATACGCAGTATTTT	CSAPRREGRGDTQYF
-	few	TRBV4-3	17	TRBJ2-1	TGCGCCAGCAGCACCGGGTCGACACCGAAATTAAACAATGAGCAGTTCTTC	CASSTGSTPKLNNEQFF
-	few	TRBV6-4	15	TRBJ1-5	TGTGCCAGCAAGGTGGAGGCGGGTAGCAATCAGCCCCAGCATTTT	CASKVEAGSNQPQHF
TRBD1	-	TRBV4-1	15	TRBJ1-4	TGCGCCAGCAGCCCAAGGGGAGGGGGCGCAGGAAAACTGTTTTTT	CASSPRGGGAGKLFF
-	-	TRBV7-2	15	TRBJ1-1	TGTGCCAGCAGCGCCGCCGAGGGAAGGAGCACTGAAGCTTTCTTT	CASSAAEGRSTEAFF
TRBD2	-	TRBV2	14	TRBJ2-5	TGTGCCAGCAGGCCAGCGGGAGGGCCAGGGACCCAGTACTTC	CASRPAGGPGTQYF
-	-	TRBV7-8	15	TRBJ1-2	TGTGCCAGCAGCTTATATTGGGGAGTAGACTATGGCTACACCTTC	CASSLYWGVDYGYTF
-	-	TRBV6-6	13	TRBJ2-2	TGTGCCATCAGGGTGACTAACACCGGGGAGCTGTTTTTT	CAIRVTNTGELFF
TRBD1	-	TRBV19	16	TRBJ2-3	TGTGCCAGTAGTATATCAGGGGGCCTTTTATTTGATACGCAGTATTTT	CASSISGGLLFDTQYF
TRBD2	few	TRBV5-6	14	TRBJ2-7	TGTGCCAGCAGCAAGCGGGGGGCCGCCTACGAGCAGTACTTC	CASSKRGAAYEQYF
TRBD2	-	TRBV3-1	18	TRBJ2-1	TGTGCCAGCAGCCAGACTGCCTTAACGGGACTAGCGGGGCAGGAGCAGTTCTTC	CASSQTALTGLAGQEQFF
-	few	TRBV20-1	16	TRBJ1-2	TGCAGTGCTAGAGACTACGGGCAGAGGCTGAACTATGGCTACACCTTC	CSARDYGQRLNYGYTF
-	-	TRBV4-1	15	TRBJ2-2	TGCGCCAGCAGCCACCCCTTGAAGGGCAGCGGGGAGCTGTTTTTT	CASSHPLKGSGELFF
-	-	TRBV6-5	15	TRBJ2-2	TGTGCCAGCAGTTACTCGATTTTGGGTACCGGGGAGCTGTTTTTT	CASSYSILGTGELFF
TRBD2	many	TRBV29-1	14	TRBJ2-7	TGCAGCGTCAGGGGACTAGCAGGTTTGCCCGAGCAGTACTTC	CSVRGLAGLPEQYF
-	few	TRBV7-2	12	TRBJ2-2	TGTGCCAGCGGGCCGCGAACCGGGGAGCTGTTTTTT	CASGPRTGELFF
-	-	TRBV11-1	18	TRBJ2-3	TGTGCCAGCAGCCGCGGACAAGAACTCTCGACTAGCACAGATACGCAGTATTTT	CASSRGQELSTSTDTQYF
-	few	TRBV15	15	TRBJ2-5	TGTGCCACCAGCAGAGATCAGGGACAAGGGGAGACCCAGTACTTC	CATSRDQGQGETQYF
-	-	TRBV4-1	15	TRBJ2-6	TGCGCCAGCAGCCAAGAAAGTACTGGGGCCAACGTCCTGACTTTC	CASSQESTGANVLTF
-	few	TRBV3-1	15	TRBJ2-6	TGTGCCAGCAGCCCGGGACGGATAAGGGCCAACGTCCTGACTTTC	CASSPGRIRANVLTF
-	-	TRBV7-9	14	TRBJ2-7	TGTGCCAGCAGCTCCAAGGCCAGGTCCTACGAGCAGTACTTC	CASSSKARSYEQYF
-	few	TRBV12-3/TRBV12-4	14	TRBJ1-6	TGTGCCAGCAGTTTAGCGGGGGGCTCGGCACCCCTCCACTTT	CASSLAGGSAPLHF
TRBD1	few	TRBV5-8	16	TRBJ2-1	TGTGCCAGCAGCCCAACAGGACAGGGGGGGTACAATGAGCAGTTCTTC	CASSPTGQGGYNEQFF
-	few	TRBV25-1	15	TRBJ2-2	TGTGCCAGCAGTTCTGCGGGACCGAACACCGGGGAGCTGTTTTTT	CASSSAGPNTGELFF
-	-	TRBV20-1	14	TRBJ2-3	TGCAGTGCTACCGGGCCTTCGCCGACAGATACGCAGTATTTT	CSATGPSPTDTQYF
-	few	TRBV4-3	15	TRBJ2-1	TGCGCCAGCAGCCAAGATGGGGTCTCCTACAATGAGCAGTTCTTC	CASSQDGVSYNEQFF
TRBD2	-	TRBV4-3	18	TRBJ2-5	TGCGCCAGCAGCCCCGGGGCAACTAGCGGGAGGGCCTTAGAGACCCAGTACTTC	CASSPGATSGRALETQYF
-	few	TRBV20-1	15	TRBJ1-5	TGCAGTGCTAGAGATGGCGGAGCAGGCAATCAGCCCCAGCATTTT	CSARDGGAGNQPQHF
-	many	TRBV7-3	15	TRBJ2-2	TGTGCCAGCAGCTTAGGGGGAGATCGGACCGGGGAGCTGTTTTTT	CASSLGGDRTGELFF